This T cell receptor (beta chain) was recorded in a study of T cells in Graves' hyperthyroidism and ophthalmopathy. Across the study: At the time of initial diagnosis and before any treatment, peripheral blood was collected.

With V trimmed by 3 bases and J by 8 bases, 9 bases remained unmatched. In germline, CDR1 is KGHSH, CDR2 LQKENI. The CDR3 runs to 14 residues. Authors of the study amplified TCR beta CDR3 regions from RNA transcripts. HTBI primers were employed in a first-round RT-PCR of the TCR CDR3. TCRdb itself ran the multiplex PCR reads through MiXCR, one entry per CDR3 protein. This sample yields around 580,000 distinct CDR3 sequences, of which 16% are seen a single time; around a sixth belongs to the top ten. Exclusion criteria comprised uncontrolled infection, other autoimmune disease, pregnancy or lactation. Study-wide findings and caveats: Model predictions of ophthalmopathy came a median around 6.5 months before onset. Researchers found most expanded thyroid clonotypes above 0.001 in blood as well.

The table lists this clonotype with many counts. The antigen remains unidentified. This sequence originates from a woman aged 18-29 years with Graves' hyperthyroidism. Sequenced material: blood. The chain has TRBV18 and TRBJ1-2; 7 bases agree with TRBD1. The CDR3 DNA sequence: TGTGCCAGCTCACCTCTGGGACAGCGCGGGGGCTACACCTTC. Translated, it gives CASSPLGQRGGYTF. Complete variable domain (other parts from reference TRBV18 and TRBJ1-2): NAGVMQNPRHLVRRRGQEARLRCSPMKGHSHVYWYRQLPEEGLKFMVYLQKENIIDESGMPKERFSAEFPKEGPSILRIQQVVRGDSAAYFCASSPLGQRGGYTFGSGTRLTVV.